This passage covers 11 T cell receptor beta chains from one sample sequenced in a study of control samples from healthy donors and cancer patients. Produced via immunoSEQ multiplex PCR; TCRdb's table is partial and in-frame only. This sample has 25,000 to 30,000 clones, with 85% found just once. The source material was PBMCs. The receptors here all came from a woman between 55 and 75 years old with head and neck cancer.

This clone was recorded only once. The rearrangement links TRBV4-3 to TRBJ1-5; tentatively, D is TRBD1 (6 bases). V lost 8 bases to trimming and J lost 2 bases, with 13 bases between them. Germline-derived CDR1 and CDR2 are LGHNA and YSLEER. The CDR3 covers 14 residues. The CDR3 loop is CASGPGVGNQPQHF. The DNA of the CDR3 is TGCGCCAGCGGACCAGGGGTCGGCAATCAGCCCCAGCATTTT.

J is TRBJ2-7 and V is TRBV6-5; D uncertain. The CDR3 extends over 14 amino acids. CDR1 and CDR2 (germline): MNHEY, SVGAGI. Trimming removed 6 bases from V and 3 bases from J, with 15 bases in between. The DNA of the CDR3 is TGTGCCAGCAGGACCGGAACTCCAAGCTACGAGCAGTACTTC. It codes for CASRTGTPSYEQYF.

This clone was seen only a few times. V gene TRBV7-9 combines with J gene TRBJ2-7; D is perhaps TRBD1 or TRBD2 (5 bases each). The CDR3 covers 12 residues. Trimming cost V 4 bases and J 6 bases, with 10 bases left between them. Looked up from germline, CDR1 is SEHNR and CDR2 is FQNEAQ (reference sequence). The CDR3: CASSSKGTEQYF. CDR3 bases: TGTGCCAGCAGCTCGAAGGGGACCGAGCAGTACTTC.

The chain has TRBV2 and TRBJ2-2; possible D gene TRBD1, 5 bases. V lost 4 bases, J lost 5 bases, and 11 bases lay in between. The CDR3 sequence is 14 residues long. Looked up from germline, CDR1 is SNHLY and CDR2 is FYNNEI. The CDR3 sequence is CASSGQGGTGELFF. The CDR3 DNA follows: TGTGCCAGCAGTGGGCAGGGCGGAACCGGGGAGCTGTTTTTT.

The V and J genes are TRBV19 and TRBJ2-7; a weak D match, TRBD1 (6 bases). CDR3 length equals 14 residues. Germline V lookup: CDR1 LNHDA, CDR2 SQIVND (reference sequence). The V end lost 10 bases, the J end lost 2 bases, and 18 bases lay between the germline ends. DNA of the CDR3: TGTGCCACCAGGGGTGCAGGGGCGACCTACGAGCAGTACTTC. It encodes CATRGAGATYEQYF. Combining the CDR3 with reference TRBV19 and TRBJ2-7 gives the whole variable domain DGGITQSPKYLFRKEGQNVTLSCEQNLNHDAMYWYRQDPGQGLRLIYYSQIVNDFQKGDIAEGYSVSREKKESFPLTVTSAQKNPTAFYLCATRGAGATYEQYFGPGTRLTVT.

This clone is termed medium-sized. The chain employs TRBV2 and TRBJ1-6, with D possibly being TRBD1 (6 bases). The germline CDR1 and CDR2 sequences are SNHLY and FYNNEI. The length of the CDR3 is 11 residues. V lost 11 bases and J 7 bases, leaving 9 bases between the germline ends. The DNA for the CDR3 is TGTGCCGAGGGGGGAAATTCACCCCTCCACTTT. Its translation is CAEGGNSPLHF.

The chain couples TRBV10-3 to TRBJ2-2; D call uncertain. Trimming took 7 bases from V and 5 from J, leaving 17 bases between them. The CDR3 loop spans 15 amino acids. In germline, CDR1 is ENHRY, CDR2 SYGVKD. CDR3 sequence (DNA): TGTGCCATCAAACAAGACGCCCTTCCAACCGGGGAGCTGTTTTTT. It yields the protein CAIKQDALPTGELFF.

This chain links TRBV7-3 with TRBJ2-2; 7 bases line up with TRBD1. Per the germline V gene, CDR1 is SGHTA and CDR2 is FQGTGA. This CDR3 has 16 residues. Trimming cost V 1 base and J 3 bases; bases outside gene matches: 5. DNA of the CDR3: TGTGCCAGCAGCTTAAGCGGGCAGGGGGACACCGGGGAGCTGTTTTTT. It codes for CASSLSGQGDTGELFF.

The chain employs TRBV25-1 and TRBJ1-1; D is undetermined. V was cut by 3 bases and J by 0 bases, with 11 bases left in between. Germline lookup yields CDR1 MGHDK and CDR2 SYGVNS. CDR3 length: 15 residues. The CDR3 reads CASSDLGSLNTEAFF. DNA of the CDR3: TGTGCCAGCAGTGACCTTGGCAGTTTGAACACTGAAGCTTTCTTT.

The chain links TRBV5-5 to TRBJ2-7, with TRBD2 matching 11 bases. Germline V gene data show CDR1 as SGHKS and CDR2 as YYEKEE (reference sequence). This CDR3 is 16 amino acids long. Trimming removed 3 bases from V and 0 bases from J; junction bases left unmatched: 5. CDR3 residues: CASSSPTSGASYEQYF. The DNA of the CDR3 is TGTGCCAGCAGCTCACCGACTAGCGGGGCCTCCTACGAGCAGTACTTC. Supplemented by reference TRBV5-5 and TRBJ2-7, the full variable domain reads DAGVTQSPTHLIKTRGQQVTLRCSPISGHKSVSWYQQVLGQGPQFIFQYYEKEERGRGNFPDRFSARQFPNYSSELNVNALLLGDSALYLCASSSPTSGASYEQYFGPGTRLTVT.

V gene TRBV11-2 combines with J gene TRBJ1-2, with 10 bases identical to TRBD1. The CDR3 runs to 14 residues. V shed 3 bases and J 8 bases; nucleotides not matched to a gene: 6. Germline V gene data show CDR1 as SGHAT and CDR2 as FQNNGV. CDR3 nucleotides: TGTGCCAGCAGCTTTCGACAGGGGGCGCGAGGCTACACCTTC. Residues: CASSFRQGARGYTF.